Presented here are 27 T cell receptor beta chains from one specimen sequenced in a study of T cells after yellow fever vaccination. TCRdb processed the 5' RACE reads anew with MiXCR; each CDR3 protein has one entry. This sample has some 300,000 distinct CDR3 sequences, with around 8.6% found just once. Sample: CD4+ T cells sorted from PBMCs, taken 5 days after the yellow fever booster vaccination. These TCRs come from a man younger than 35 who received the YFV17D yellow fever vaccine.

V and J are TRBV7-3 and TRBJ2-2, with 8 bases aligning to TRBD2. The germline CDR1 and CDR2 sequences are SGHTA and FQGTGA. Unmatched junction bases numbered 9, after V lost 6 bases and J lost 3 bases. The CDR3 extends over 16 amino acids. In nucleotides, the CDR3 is TGTGCCAGCAGACCTGAAGCGGGGGACCACACCGGGGAGCTGTTTTTT. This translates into CASRPEAGDHTGELFF.

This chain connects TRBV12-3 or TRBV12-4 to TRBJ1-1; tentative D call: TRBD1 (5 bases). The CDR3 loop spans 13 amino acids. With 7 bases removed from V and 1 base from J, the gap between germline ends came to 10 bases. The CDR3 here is CASNFDRNTEAFF. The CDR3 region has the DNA TGTGCCAGCAACTTCGACAGGAACACTGAAGCTTTCTTT.

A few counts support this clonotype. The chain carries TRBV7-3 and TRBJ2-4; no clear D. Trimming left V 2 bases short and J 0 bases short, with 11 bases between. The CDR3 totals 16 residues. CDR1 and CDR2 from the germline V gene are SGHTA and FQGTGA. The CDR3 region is CASSLLGRLAKNIQYF. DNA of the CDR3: TGTGCCAGCAGCTTATTAGGACGGCTAGCCAAAAACATTCAGTACTTC.

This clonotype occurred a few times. The CDR3 sequence: CASSLTRIENIQYF. In nucleotides, the CDR3 is TGTGCCAGCAGCTTAACTCGAATCGAAAACATTCAGTACTTC. The chain couples TRBV7-2 to TRBJ2-4; the D is unclear. The germline V gene has CDR1 SGHTA and CDR2 FQGNSA. Trimming took 2 bases from V and 5 from J, leaving 10 bases between them. This CDR3 contains 14 residues.

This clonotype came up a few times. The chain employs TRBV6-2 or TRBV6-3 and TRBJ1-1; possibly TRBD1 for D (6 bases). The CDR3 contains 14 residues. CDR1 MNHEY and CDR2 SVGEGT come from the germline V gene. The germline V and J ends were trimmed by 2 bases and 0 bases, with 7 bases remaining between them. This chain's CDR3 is CASSYGGMNTEAFF. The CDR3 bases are TGTGCCAGCAGTTACGGGGGCATGAACACTGAAGCTTTCTTT.

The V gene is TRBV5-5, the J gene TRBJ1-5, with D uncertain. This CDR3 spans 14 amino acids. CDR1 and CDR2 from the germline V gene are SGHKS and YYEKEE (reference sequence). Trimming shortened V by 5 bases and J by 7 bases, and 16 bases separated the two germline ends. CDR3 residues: CASSLAGARQPQHF. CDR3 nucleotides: TGTGCCAGCAGTCTAGCGGGTGCAAGACAGCCCCAGCATTTT.

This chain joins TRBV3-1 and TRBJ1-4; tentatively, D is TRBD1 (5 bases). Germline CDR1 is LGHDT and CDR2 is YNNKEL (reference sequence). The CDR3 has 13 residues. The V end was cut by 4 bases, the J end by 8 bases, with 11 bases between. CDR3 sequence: CASSPVGVEKLFF. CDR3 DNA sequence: TGTGCCAGCAGCCCGGTGGGGGTAGAAAAACTGTTTTTT.

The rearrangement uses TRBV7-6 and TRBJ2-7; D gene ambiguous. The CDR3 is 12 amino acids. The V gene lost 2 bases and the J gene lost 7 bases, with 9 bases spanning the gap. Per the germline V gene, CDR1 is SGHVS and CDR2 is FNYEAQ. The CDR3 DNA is TGTGCCAGCAGCTTATCCCGTGGTGAGCAGTACGTC. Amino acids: CASSLSRGEQYV.

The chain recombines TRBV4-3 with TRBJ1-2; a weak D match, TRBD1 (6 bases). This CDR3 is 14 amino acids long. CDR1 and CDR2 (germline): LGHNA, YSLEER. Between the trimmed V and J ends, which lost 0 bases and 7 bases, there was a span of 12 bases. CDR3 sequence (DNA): TGCGCCAGCAGCCAAGACGGCAGGGGAGGTGGCTACACCTTC. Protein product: CASSQDGRGGGYTF.

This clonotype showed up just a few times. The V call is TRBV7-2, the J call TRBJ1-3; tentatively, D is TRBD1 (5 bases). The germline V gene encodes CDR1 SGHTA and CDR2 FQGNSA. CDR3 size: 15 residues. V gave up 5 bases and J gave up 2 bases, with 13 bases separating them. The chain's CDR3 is CASSALRVPGNTIYF. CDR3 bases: TGTGCCAGCAGCGCGCTCAGGGTACCTGGAAACACCATATATTTT.

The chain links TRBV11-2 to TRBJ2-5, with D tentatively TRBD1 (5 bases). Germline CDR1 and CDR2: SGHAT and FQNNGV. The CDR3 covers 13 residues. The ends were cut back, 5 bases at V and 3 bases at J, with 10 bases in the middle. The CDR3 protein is CASSRGAEETQYF. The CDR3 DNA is TGTGCCAGCAGCCGTGGGGCAGAAGAGACCCAGTACTTC.

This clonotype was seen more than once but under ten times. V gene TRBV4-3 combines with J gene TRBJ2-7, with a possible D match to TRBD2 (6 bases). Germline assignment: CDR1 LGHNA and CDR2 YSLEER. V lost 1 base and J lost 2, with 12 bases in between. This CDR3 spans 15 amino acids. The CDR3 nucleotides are TGCGCCAGCAGCCAAGGAGGCGGGGTCGCCTACGAGCAGTACTTC. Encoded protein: CASSQGGGVAYEQYF.

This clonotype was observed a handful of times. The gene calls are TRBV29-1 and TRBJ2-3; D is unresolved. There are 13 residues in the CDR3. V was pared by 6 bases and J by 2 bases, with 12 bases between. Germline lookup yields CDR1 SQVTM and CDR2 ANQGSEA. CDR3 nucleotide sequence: TGCAGCGTGTTACTCAGCCCCACAGATACGCAGTATTTT. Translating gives CSVLLSPTDTQYF.

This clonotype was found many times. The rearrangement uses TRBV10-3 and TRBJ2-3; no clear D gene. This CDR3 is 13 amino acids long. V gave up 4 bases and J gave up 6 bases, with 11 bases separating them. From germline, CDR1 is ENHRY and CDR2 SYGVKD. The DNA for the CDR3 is TGTGCCATCAGTGCCCCGGTCCCTGATACGCAGTATTTT. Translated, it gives CAISAPVPDTQYF.

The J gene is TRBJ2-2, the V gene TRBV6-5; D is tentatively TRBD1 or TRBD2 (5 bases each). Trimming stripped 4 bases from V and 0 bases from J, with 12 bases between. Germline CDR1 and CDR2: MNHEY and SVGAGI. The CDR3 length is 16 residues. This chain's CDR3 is CASSFSGQANTGELFF. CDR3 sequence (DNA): TGTGCCAGCAGTTTCTCGGGGCAAGCGAACACCGGGGAGCTGTTTTTT.

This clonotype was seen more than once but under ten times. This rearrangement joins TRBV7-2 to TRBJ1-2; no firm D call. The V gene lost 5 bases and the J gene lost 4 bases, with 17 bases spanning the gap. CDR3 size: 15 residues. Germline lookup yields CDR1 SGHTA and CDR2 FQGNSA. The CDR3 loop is CASSLPGRPSYGYTF. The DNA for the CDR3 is TGTGCCAGCAGCCTCCCCGGTCGTCCCTCCTATGGCTACACCTTC.

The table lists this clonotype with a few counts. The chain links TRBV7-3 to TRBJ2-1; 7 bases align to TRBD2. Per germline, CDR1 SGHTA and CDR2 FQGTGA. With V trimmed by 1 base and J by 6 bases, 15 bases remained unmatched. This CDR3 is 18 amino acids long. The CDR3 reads CASSLIPLWTSKGNEQFF. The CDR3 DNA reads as TGTGCCAGCAGCTTAATTCCCCTTTGGACTAGTAAGGGCAATGAGCAGTTCTTC.

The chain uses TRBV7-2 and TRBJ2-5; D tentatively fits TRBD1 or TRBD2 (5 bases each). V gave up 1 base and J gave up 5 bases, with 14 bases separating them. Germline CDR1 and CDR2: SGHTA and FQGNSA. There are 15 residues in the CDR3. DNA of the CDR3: TGTGCCAGCAGCTTAGGGTCGGGGCTCTGGGAGACCCAGTACTTC. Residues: CASSLGSGLWETQYF.

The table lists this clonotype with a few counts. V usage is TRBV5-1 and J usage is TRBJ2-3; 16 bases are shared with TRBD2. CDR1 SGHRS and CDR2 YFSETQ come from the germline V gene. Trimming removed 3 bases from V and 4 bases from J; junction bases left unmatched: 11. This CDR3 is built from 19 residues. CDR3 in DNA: TGCGCCAGCAGCTGGGGACTAGCGGGGGGGCCCCCGTGGGCAGATACGCAGTATTTT. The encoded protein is CASSWGLAGGPPWADTQYF.

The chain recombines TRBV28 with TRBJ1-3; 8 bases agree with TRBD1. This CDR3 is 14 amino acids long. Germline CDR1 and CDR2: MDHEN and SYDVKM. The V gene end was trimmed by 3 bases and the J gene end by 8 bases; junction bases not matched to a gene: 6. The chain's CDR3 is CASSLGGQGDTIYF. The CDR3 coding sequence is TGTGCCAGCAGTTTGGGCGGACAGGGAGACACCATATATTTT.

This chain's CDR3 is CASSPRQYTEAFF. Written as DNA, the CDR3 is TGTGCCAGCAGTCCACGACAGTACACTGAAGCTTTCTTT. The V gene is TRBV25-1, the J gene TRBJ1-1; TRBD1 might be the D (5 bases). Deletions cut 5 bases from V and 3 bases from J, with 10 bases between. CDR1 MGHDK and CDR2 SYGVNS come from the germline V gene. There are 13 residues in the CDR3.

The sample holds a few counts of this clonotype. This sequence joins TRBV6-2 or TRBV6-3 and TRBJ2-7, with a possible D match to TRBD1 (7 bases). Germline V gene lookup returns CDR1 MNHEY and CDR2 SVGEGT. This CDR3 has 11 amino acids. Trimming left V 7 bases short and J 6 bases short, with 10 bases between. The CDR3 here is CASTQGGEQYF. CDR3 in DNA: TGTGCCAGCACCCAGGGGGGCGAGCAGTACTTC.

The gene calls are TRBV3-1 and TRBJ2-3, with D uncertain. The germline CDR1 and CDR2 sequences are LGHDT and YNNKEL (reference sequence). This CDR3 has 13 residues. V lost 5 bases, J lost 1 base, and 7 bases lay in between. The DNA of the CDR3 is TGTGCCAGCAGCAGAGAGGGCACAGATACGCAGTATTTT. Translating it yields CASSREGTDTQYF.

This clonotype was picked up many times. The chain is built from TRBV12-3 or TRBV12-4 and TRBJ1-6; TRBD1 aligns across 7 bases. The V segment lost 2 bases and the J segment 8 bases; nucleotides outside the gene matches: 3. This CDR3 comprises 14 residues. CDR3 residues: CASSLRGQDSPLHF. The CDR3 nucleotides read TGTGCCAGCAGTTTAAGGGGGCAAGATTCACCCCTCCACTTT.

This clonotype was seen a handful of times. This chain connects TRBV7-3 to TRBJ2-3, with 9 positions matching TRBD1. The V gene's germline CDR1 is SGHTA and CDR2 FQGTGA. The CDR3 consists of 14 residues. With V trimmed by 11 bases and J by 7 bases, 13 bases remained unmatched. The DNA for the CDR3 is TGTGCCGTCAGCTCCGGGACAGGGAGTTATACGCAGTATTTT. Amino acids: CAVSSGTGSYTQYF.

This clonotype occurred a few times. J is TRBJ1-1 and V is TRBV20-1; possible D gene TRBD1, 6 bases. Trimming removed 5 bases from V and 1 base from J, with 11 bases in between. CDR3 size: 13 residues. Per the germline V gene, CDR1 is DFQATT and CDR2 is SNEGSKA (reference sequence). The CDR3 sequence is CSASRGANTEAFF. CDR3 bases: TGCAGTGCTTCTAGGGGGGCGAACACTGAAGCTTTCTTT.

CDR3 nucleotides: TGTGCCAGCAGCCAAGGAGGGATTCAGCCCCAGCATTTT. This translates into CASSQGGIQPQHF. The gene calls are TRBV4-2 and TRBJ1-5, with D unresolved. The ends were cut back, 1 base at V and 6 bases at J, with 7 bases in the middle. Germline-derived CDR1 and CDR2 are LGHNA and YNFKEQ. This CDR3 spans 13 amino acids.